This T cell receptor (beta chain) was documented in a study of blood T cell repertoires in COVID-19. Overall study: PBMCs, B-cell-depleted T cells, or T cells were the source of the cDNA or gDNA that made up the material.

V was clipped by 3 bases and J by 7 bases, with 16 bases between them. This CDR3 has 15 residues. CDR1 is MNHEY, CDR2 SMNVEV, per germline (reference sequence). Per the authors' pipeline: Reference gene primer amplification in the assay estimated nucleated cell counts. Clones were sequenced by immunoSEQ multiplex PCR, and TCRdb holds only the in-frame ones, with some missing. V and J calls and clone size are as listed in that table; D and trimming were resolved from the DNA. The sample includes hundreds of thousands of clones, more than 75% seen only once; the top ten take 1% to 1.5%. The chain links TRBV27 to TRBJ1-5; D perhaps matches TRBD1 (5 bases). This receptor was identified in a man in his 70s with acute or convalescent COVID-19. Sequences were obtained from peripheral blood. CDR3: CASSFYMGQGQPQHF. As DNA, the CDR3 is TGTGCCAGCAGTTTTTACATGGGGCAGGGACAGCCCCAGCATTTT.